A single sample gave rise to the 21 T cell receptor beta chains below, sequenced in a study of blood T cell repertoires in COVID-19. Libraries were prepared by immunoSEQ multiplex PCR; TCRdb keeps only in-frame clonotypes and omits some of them. This sample has roughly 100,000 clones, with roughly 82% found just once. Source material: peripheral blood. These receptors were collected from a man in his sixties with acute or convalescent COVID-19.

The chain recombines TRBV5-5 with TRBJ2-7; D is perhaps TRBD1 (6 bases). The germline V and J ends were trimmed by 6 bases and 7 bases, with 20 bases remaining between them. The CDR3 runs to 14 residues. Germline V CDR1 and CDR2: SGHKS, YYEKEE (reference sequence). The CDR3 loop is CASTAGTWSGEQYF. The CDR3, as DNA: TGTGCCAGCACGGCTGGGACATGGTCGGGAGAGCAGTACTTC. Drawing the rest from reference TRBV5-5 and TRBJ2-7, the complete variable domain is DAGVTQSPTHLIKTRGQQVTLRCSPISGHKSVSWYQQVLGQGPQFIFQYYEKEERGRGNFPDRFSARQFPNYSSELNVNALLLGDSALYLCASTAGTWSGEQYFGPGTRLTVT.

This chain uses TRBV5-1 with TRBJ1-6, with 9 bases aligning to TRBD1. This CDR3 comprises 15 residues. The J segment lost 7 bases and the V segment lost 0 bases, leaving 2 bases of the junction unmatched. Germline values: CDR1 SGHRS, CDR2 YFSETQ. CDR3 bases: TGCGCCAGCAGCTTGGCGGGACAGGGAAATTCACCCCTCCACTTT. This encodes CASSLAGQGNSPLHF.

V is TRBV29-1 and J is TRBJ2-7; tentatively, D is TRBD2 (6 bases). With 1 base removed from V and 2 bases from J, the gap between germline ends came to 12 bases. The germline CDR1 and CDR2 sequences are SQVTM and ANQGSEA. The CDR3 covers 14 residues. Written as DNA, the CDR3 is TGCAGCGTTGAAGTCAGCGGGCGAGCCTACGAGCAGTACTTC. As protein: CSVEVSGRAYEQYF.

The chain carries TRBV6-5 and TRBJ2-7; TRBD2 matches 9 bases. The CDR3 length is 15 residues. The germline CDR1 and CDR2 sequences are MNHEY and SVGAGI. V gave up 6 bases and J gave up 2 bases; unmatched junction bases: 8. CDR3: CASRPSGNLPYEQYF. The CDR3 region has the DNA TGTGCCAGCAGACCTAGCGGGAACCTCCCCTACGAGCAGTACTTC.

This sequence joins TRBV19 and TRBJ2-2; the match to TRBD2 covers 8 bases. This CDR3 is built from 18 residues. Germline CDR1 LNHDA, CDR2 SQIVND (reference sequence). V shed 0 bases and J 2 bases; nucleotides not matched to a gene: 8. CDR3 protein: CASSIDRVSGANTGELFF. DNA of the CDR3: TGTGCCAGTAGTATAGATCGTGTTAGCGGGGCAAACACCGGGGAGCTGTTTTTT. Looking up the rest from reference TRBV19 and TRBJ2-2 gives the full variable domain: DGGITQSPKYLFRKEGQNVTLSCEQNLNHDAMYWYRQDPGQGLRLIYYSQIVNDFQKGDIAEGYSVSREKKESFPLTVTSAQKNPTAFYLCASSIDRVSGANTGELFFGEGSRLTVL.

The V and J genes are TRBV5-5 and TRBJ1-3; 9 bases agree with TRBD1. Trimming cost V 4 bases and J 0 bases; bases outside gene matches: 5. The CDR3 runs to 16 residues. Germline V CDR1 and CDR2: SGHKS, YYEKEE (reference sequence). The CDR3, as DNA: TGTGCCAGCAGCGGGCCGGGACAGGGCTCTGGAAACACCATATATTTT. This encodes CASSGPGQGSGNTIYF. The entire variable domain, with the rest obtained from reference TRBV5-5 and TRBJ1-3, is as follows: DAGVTQSPTHLIKTRGQQVTLRCSPISGHKSVSWYQQVLGQGPQFIFQYYEKEERGRGNFPDRFSARQFPNYSSELNVNALLLGDSALYLCASSGPGQGSGNTIYFGEGSWLTVV.

The rearrangement joins TRBV4-1 to TRBJ2-7; TRBD2 agrees at 10 bases. The germline CDR1 and CDR2 sequences are MGHRA and YSYEKL. The CDR3 has 17 residues. V shed 1 base, J shed 0 bases, and the junction held 6 bases outside the gene matches. The CDR3 sequence: CASSQGPLAGSSYEQYF. CDR3 coding DNA: TGCGCCAGCAGCCAAGGTCCACTAGCGGGGAGCTCCTACGAGCAGTACTTC.

This rearrangement joins TRBV6-2 or TRBV6-3 to TRBJ1-3; TRBD1 aligns across 8 bases. The junction had 7 bases not matched to a gene; V was cut back by 2 bases and J by 7 bases. This CDR3 spans 15 amino acids. Per the germline V gene, CDR1 is MNHEY and CDR2 is SVGEGT. The CDR3 is CASSYASGGWNTIYF. The CDR3 DNA reads TGTGCCAGCAGTTACGCCTCAGGGGGCTGGAACACCATATATTTT.

This clone was picked up one time. This sequence joins TRBV30 and TRBJ1-6; weak D call: TRBD1 (5 bases). V was trimmed by 5 bases and J by 7 bases, leaving 15 bases between them. CDR3 length: 14 residues. Germline CDR1 and CDR2: GTSNPN and SVGIG (reference sequence). The CDR3 is CAWSRDFRNSPLHF. CDR3 coding DNA: TGTGCCTGGTCCCGGGACTTTCGAAATTCACCCCTCCACTTT.

The rearrangement uses TRBV2 and TRBJ1-6, with 7 bases matching TRBD1. CDR1 and CDR2 from the germline V gene are SNHLY and FYNNEI. The junction had 14 bases not matched to a gene; V was cut back by 1 base and J by 11 bases. The CDR3 consists of 17 residues. This CDR3 is CASSEDGEGAFYPPLHF. CDR3 in DNA: TGTGCCAGCAGTGAAGATGGTGAGGGGGCTTTTTACCCACCCCTCCACTTT.

CDR3 sequence reads: CASSADRGGTEAFF. CDR3 coding DNA: TGTGCCAGCAGCGCGGACAGGGGAGGCACTGAAGCTTTCTTT. V gene TRBV11-2 combines with J gene TRBJ1-1; 9 bases fit TRBD1. V shed 5 bases and J 4 bases; nucleotides not matched to a gene: 5. Germline V gene sequence: CDR1 SGHAT, CDR2 FQNNGV. There are 14 residues in the CDR3.

This clone was counted between two and nine times. V is TRBV19 and J is TRBJ1-1, with TRBD1 matching over 8 bases. Germline CDR1 reads LNHDA; CDR2 reads SQIVND (reference sequence). The ends lost 4 bases at V and 10 bases at J; junction bases unmatched: 5. The CDR3 has 12 amino acids. The CDR3 protein is CASSTDRGRAFF. In nucleotides, the CDR3 is TGTGCCAGTAGTACCGACAGGGGCAGAGCTTTCTTT.

The V call is TRBV9, the J call TRBJ2-7; TRBD2 might be the D (5 bases). The V gene's germline CDR1 is SGDLS and CDR2 YYNGEE. V lost 0 bases and J lost 4, with 11 bases in between. The CDR3 is 14 amino acids. CDR3 in amino acids: CASSVGGSGYEQYF. CDR3 in DNA: TGTGCCAGCAGCGTAGGTGGGAGTGGGTACGAGCAGTACTTC.

The chain uses TRBV3-1 (or the pseudogene TRBV3-2) and TRBJ2-7; TRBD1 is a possible D gene (5 bases). The CDR3 covers 15 residues. Germline loops: CDR1 LGHDT, CDR2 YNNKEL (reference sequence). The V end was cut by 4 bases, the J end by 2 bases, with 15 bases between. The CDR3 DNA sequence: TGTGCCAGCAGCCGCCGTTCCGGACACACCTACGAGCAGTACTTC. The encoded protein is CASSRRSGHTYEQYF.

The genes are TRBV7-2 and TRBJ2-1; TRBD2 matches 9 bases. Germline CDR1 SGHTA, CDR2 FQGNSA. The ends lost 5 bases at V and 3 bases at J; junction bases unmatched: 8. The CDR3 runs to 16 residues. The CDR3 sequence is CASSKLAGGIYNEQFF. CDR3 DNA sequence: TGTGCCAGCAGCAAGCTGGCGGGAGGGATCTACAATGAGCAGTTCTTC.

The chain joins TRBV3-1 (or the pseudogene TRBV3-2) to TRBJ2-3, with 7 bases matching TRBD1. Germline CDR1 and CDR2: LGHDT and YNNKEL (reference sequence). The CDR3 runs 16 residues. The J segment lost 3 bases and the V segment lost 4 bases, leaving 10 bases of the junction unmatched. The CDR3 nucleotides read TGTGCCAGCAGCCCACGGACAGGTTCCATAACAGATACGCAGTATTTT. Translated: CASSPRTGSITDTQYF.

The chain couples TRBV29-1 to TRBJ1-4; D is ambiguous. Germline-derived CDR1 and CDR2 are SQVTM and ANQGSEA. V shed 7 bases and J shed 5 bases, with 11 bases lying between them. The CDR3 runs 12 residues. CDR3 sequence: CSGRVGNEKLFF. Here the CDR3 DNA reads TGCAGCGGGAGGGTCGGGAATGAAAAACTGTTTTTT. The full variable domain, completed using reference TRBV29-1 and TRBJ1-4, is SAVISQKPSRDICQRGTSLTIQCQVDSQVTMMFWYRQQPGQSLTLIATANQGSEATYESGFVIDKFPISRPNLTFSTLTVSNMSPEDSSIYLCSGRVGNEKLFFGSGTQLSVL.

The rearrangement links TRBV5-4 to TRBJ2-3, with 9 positions matching TRBD1. CDR1 is SGHNT, CDR2 YYREEE, per germline (reference sequence). CDR3 size: 15 residues. The junction had 3 bases not matched to a gene; V was cut back by 0 bases and J by 4 bases. The CDR3 loop is CASSLAGQGADTQYF. The CDR3, as DNA: TGTGCCAGCAGCTTGGCGGGACAGGGTGCAGATACGCAGTATTTT.

V usage is TRBV19 and J usage is TRBJ1-1; a weak D match, TRBD1 (5 bases). The germline V gene has CDR1 LNHDA and CDR2 SQIVND (reference sequence). CDR3 length equals 12 residues. V lost 8 bases and J 1 base, leaving 8 bases between the germline ends. Written as DNA, the CDR3 is TGTGCCAGTGGTGACAGGAACACTGAAGCTTTCTTT. This gives the protein CASGDRNTEAFF.

This rearrangement joins TRBV3-1 (or the pseudogene TRBV3-2) to TRBJ2-5; perhaps TRBD2 as D (6 bases). The CDR3 consists of 13 residues. Germline values: CDR1 LGHDT, CDR2 YNNKEL (reference sequence). V lost 5 bases and J 5 bases, leaving 12 bases between the germline ends. The CDR3 sequence is CASSSWGEETQYF. DNA of the CDR3: TGTGCCAGCAGCTCGTGGGGGGAGGAGACCCAGTACTTC.

V and J are TRBV2 and TRBJ1-5; D gene uncertain. Trimming cost V 6 bases and J 4 bases, with 13 bases left between them. The CDR3 spans 14 residues. The germline V gene has CDR1 SNHLY and CDR2 FYNNEI. The CDR3 region has the DNA TGTGCCAGCAGCCAAGTGACGGGGAATCAGCCCCAGCATTTT. Translation: CASSQVTGNQPQHF.